The 13 T cell receptor beta chains reported below all come from one sample, sequenced in a study of OX40 agonist ivuxolimab in advanced cancers. The table came from immunoSEQ multiplex PCR; TCRdb's copy has only in-frame clones and leaves some out. The data show fewer than 90,000 clones, approximately 83% seen once. Material: CD4+ or CD8+ T cells sorted from blood, obtained in a trial of the OX40 agonist ivuxolimab. Every receptor here comes from an adult with an advanced solid tumor such as melanoma, head and neck, liver or kidney cancer.

This clone appeared a single time. This chain connects TRBV10-3 to TRBJ1-5; D ambiguous. Germline assignment: CDR1 ENHRY and CDR2 SYGVKD. The CDR3 has 16 amino acids. Trimming took 2 bases from V and 7 from J, leaving 18 bases between them. The DNA for the CDR3 is TGTGCCATCAGTGAGCTCGCCATTGGAATGCTACAGCCCCAGCATTTT. Translating gives CAISELAIGMLQPQHF.

This chain uses TRBV4-1 with TRBJ1-2; D is ambiguous. The V end lost 0 bases, the J end lost 4 bases, and 12 bases lay between the germline ends. The germline V gene encodes CDR1 MGHRA and CDR2 YSYEKL. CDR3 length: 15 residues. CDR3: CASSQDLNSRYGYTF. DNA of the CDR3: TGCGCCAGCAGCCAAGATTTGAACAGCCGCTATGGCTACACCTTC.

V gene TRBV30 combines with J gene TRBJ1-2, with D possibly matching TRBD1 (5 bases). The CDR3 contains 15 residues. With 5 bases removed from V and 5 bases from J, the gap between germline ends came to 21 bases. Germline V gene data show CDR1 as GTSNPN and CDR2 as SVGIG (reference sequence). DNA of the CDR3: TGTGCCTGGGCCGTAGGGAGGGACCTTGGATATGGCTACACCTTC. Translating gives CAWAVGRDLGYGYTF.

The chain has TRBV30 and TRBJ1-2; the D gene is possibly TRBD1 (5 bases). V was trimmed by 4 bases and J by 8 bases, leaving 14 bases between them. Germline CDR1 GTSNPN, CDR2 SVGIG (reference sequence). The CDR3 totals 12 residues. The chain's CDR3 is CAWMEGQEGYTF. The CDR3 DNA follows: TGTGCCTGGATGGAGGGGCAGGAAGGCTACACCTTC. Filled out from reference TRBV30 and TRBJ1-2, the complete variable domain reads SQTIHQWPATLVQPVGSPLSLECTVEGTSNPNLYWYRQAAGRGLQLLFYSVGIGQISSEVPQNLSASRPQDRQFILSSKKLLLSDSGFYLCAWMEGQEGYTFGSGTRLTVV.

This chain links TRBV4-1 with TRBJ1-2, with a weak D call TRBD1 (5 bases). Germline CDR1 MGHRA, CDR2 YSYEKL. This CDR3 comprises 14 residues. V lost 3 bases, J lost 4 bases, and 12 bases lay in between. CDR3 sequence: CASSQEGRRYGYTF. DNA for the CDR3: TGCGCCAGCAGCCAGGAGGGGCGCCGCTATGGCTACACCTTC.

The chain carries TRBV11-2 and TRBJ2-7; D not certain. The germline gives CDR1 SGHAT, CDR2 FQNNGV. This CDR3 has 12 amino acids. Trimming stripped 4 bases from V and 6 bases from J, with 10 bases between. Here the CDR3 reads CASSSRFGEQYF. As DNA, the CDR3 is TGTGCCAGCAGCTCCCGTTTTGGCGAGCAGTACTTC.

The chain uses TRBV4-1 and TRBJ2-7; 9 nucleotides match TRBD2. The ends lost 0 bases at V and 5 bases at J; junction bases unmatched: 11. Germline V gene data show CDR1 as MGHRA and CDR2 as YSYEKL. The CDR3 has 17 amino acids. The CDR3 DNA reads TGCGCCAGCAGCCAAGATCGAGCGGGAGGCGTTGGGAACGAGCAGTACTTC. Translation gives CASSQDRAGGVGNEQYF.

This clone was observed a few times. An end of the junction differs from the germline gene, which may be a read error. The genes are TRBV4-1 and TRBJ2-1, with a possible D match to TRBD1 (5 bases). Germline CDR1 MGHRA, CDR2 YSYEKL. This CDR3 is built from 19 residues. The CDR3 is CASSKDFLGLIKTYNEQFF. The CDR3 DNA follows: TGCGCCAGCAGCAAAGATTTCTTGGGGCTTATTAAAACCTACAATGAGCAGTTCTTC.

The chain joins TRBV6-1 to TRBJ1-1; D remains ambiguous. The CDR3 runs to 14 residues. Between the trimmed V and J ends, which lost 2 bases and 2 bases, there was a span of 9 bases. Germline CDR1 and CDR2: MNHNS and SASEGT. The CDR3 DNA reads as TGTGCCAGCAGTGAAACGGTCTTCAACACTGAAGCTTTCTTT. As protein: CASSETVFNTEAFF.

A single count supports this clone. CDR3 in amino acids: CASSPGMTGKTEAFF. The CDR3 DNA is TGCGCCAGCAGCCCCGGTATGACAGGGAAGACTGAAGCTTTCTTT. The chain employs TRBV5-1 and TRBJ1-1; TRBD1 matches 7 bases. Germline CDR1 reads SGHRS; CDR2 reads YFSETQ. V gave up 4 bases and J gave up 5 bases; unmatched junction bases: 11. The CDR3 loop spans 15 amino acids.

This clone came up a few times. The CDR3 DNA follows: TGTGCCAGCAGCTTACGCGGGTCCGGCCCCGGGGAGCTGTTTTTT. Protein product: CASSLRGSGPGELFF. The chain has TRBV7-3 and TRBJ2-2, with D possibly matching TRBD2 (5 bases). CDR1 and CDR2 from the germline V gene are SGHTA and FQGTGA. Trimming shortened V by 2 bases and J by 6 bases, and 13 bases separated the two germline ends. CDR3 size: 15 residues. Variable domain in full (rest from reference TRBV7-3 and TRBJ2-2): GAGVSQTPSNKVTEKGKYVELRCDPISGHTALYWYRQSLGQGPEFLIYFQGTGAADDSGLPNDRFFAVRPEGSVSTLKIQRTERGDSAVYLCASSLRGSGPGELFFGEGSRLTVL.

V and J are TRBV23-1 and TRBJ1-2; a possible D gene is TRBD1 (6 bases). TRBV23-1 is flagged as an ORF with uncertain function. The V end lost 0 bases, the J end lost 5 bases, and 7 bases lay between the germline ends. The CDR3 contains 13 residues. The DNA for the CDR3 is TGCGCCAGCAGTCAATCCGGGACATATGGCTACACCTTC. Protein sequence: CASSQSGTYGYTF.

The chain recombines TRBV7-2 with TRBJ2-7; 8 nucleotides align to TRBD2. The CDR3 has 16 residues. In germline, CDR1 is SGHTA, CDR2 FQGNSA. The trim removed 5 bases at V and 4 bases at J, leaving 13 bases unmatched. DNA for the CDR3: TGTGCCAGCAGCCAACGCACAGCGGGGGCCCTTTACGAGCAGTACTTC. It specifies CASSQRTAGALYEQYF.